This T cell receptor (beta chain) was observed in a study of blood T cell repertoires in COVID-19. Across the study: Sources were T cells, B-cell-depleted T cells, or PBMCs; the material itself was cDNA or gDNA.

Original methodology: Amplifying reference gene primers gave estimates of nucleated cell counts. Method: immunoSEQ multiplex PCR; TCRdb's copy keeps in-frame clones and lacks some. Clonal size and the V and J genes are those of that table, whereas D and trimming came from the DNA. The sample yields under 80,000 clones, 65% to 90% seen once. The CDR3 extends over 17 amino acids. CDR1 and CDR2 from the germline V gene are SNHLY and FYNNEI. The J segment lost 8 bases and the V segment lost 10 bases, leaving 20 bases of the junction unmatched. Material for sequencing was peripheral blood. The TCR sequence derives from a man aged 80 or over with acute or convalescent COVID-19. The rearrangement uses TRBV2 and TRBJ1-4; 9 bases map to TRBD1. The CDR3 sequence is CATMGTGISGQEEKLFF. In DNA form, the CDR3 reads TGTGCCACCATGGGGACAGGGATTTCTGGTCAGGAGGAAAAACTGTTTTTT.